The following is a T cell receptor beta chain sequence with its context. The data are from a study of blood T cell repertoires in COVID-19. Overall study: Collection of acute and convalescent COVID-19 samples took place in the United States, Italy and Spain. T cells, B-cell-depleted T cells, or PBMCs supplied cDNA or gDNA.

Original processing notes: Amplifying reference gene primers gave estimates of nucleated cell counts. The data were produced by immunoSEQ multiplex PCR, yet TCRdb's version contains in-frame clones alone and is incomplete. V, J and clone size were drawn from that table, and D and trimming were deduced from the DNA. The data contain 130,000 to 150,000 clones, more than 80% of them singletons. CDR3 length: 17 amino acids. Germline CDR1 reads LGHDT; CDR2 reads YNNKEL (reference sequence). J was trimmed by 4 bases and V by 1 base; bases with no gene match: 8. Sequences were obtained from peripheral blood. The V gene is TRBV3-1 (or the pseudogene TRBV3-2), the J gene TRBJ1-3; 9 bases fit TRBD1. This clonotype was sampled from a human donor in a cohort sampled during active COVID-19. The CDR3 region has the DNA TGTGCCAGCAGCCAAGCCTTCGGACAGGGGCAAGGAAACACCATATATTTT. Protein: CASSQAFGQGQGNTIYF.